Sequencing of this T cell receptor (beta chain) was carried out in a study of T cells in Graves' hyperthyroidism and ophthalmopathy. The TCR beta CDR3 regions underwent amplification using RNA transcripts as the source. HTBI primers were the set used in a first-round RT-PCR of the TCR CDR3. TCRdb ran MiXCR on the multiplex PCR reads and lists one entry per CDR3 protein. The sample gives a few hundred thousand distinct CDR3 sequences, roughly 20% of which show up once; about two fifths is in the top ten. The junction had 13 bases not matched to a gene; V was cut back by 7 bases and J by 7 bases. The germline gives CDR1 MDHEN, CDR2 SYDVKM. This CDR3 spans 16 amino acids. This clonotype was counted a few times.

The specimen was blood. The chain joins TRBV28 to TRBJ2-2, with 9 bases aligning to TRBD2. The clonotype originates from a man in his forties or fifties with Graves' ophthalmopathy. Written as DNA, the CDR3 is TGTGCCAGCACCCTGGAGGCTAGCGGGACGAGCGGGGAGCTGTTTTTT. This translates into CASTLEASGTSGELFF.